This TCR beta chain was recovered during a study of blood T cell repertoires in COVID-19. Study background: Whether acute or convalescent, the COVID-19 samples came from the United States, Italy and Spain. PBMCs, B-cell-depleted T cells, or T cells were the source of the cDNA or gDNA that made up the material.

The CDR3 covers 16 residues. Germline assignment: CDR1 MDHEN and CDR2 SYDVKM. J was trimmed by 4 bases and V by 5 bases; bases with no gene match: 13. Authors' analysis steps: Reference gene primer amplification gave nucleated cell count estimates. Sequencing was performed with immunoSEQ multiplex PCR; in TCRdb, only in-frame clones are kept and a portion is missing. Clone size and the V and J calls come from that table; the DNA yielded D and trimming. The data hold roughly 100,000 clones, with approximately 80% observed a single time. This clonotype was obtained from a man aged 70 or older with active or convalescent COVID-19. Material for sequencing was peripheral blood. The gene calls are TRBV28 and TRBJ1-1; 7 bases fit TRBD1. The CDR3 DNA follows: TGTGCCAGCAGTGCACCAGGGGGGCGGGAAGGCACTGAAGCTTTCTTT. Its translation: CASSAPGGREGTEAFF. The whole variable domain, remainder taken from reference TRBV28 and TRBJ1-1, is DVKVTQSSRYLVKRTGEKVFLECVQDMDHENMFWYRQDPGLGLRLIYFSYDVKMKEKGDIPEGYSVSREKKERFSLILESASTNQTSMYLCASSAPGGREGTEAFFGQGTRLTVV.